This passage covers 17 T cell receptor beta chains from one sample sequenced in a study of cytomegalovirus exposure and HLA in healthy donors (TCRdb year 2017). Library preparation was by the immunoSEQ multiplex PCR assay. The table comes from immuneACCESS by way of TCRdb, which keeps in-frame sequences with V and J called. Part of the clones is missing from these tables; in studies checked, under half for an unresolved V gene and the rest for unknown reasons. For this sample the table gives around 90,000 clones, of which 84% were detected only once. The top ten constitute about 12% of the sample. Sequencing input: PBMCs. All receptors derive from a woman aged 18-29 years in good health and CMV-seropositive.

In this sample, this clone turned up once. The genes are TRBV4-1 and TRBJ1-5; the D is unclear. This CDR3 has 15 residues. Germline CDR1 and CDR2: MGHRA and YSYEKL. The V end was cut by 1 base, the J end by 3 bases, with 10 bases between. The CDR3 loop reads CASSQGGAVNQPQHF. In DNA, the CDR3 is TGCGCCAGCAGCCAAGGTGGAGCGGTCAATCAGCCCCAGCATTTT.

For the CDR3, the DNA is TGTGCCAGCAGCTTGTTCGGGGGAGAGCAGTACTTC. Translating it yields CASSLFGGEQYF. The chain couples TRBV11-2 to TRBJ2-7, with a possible D match to TRBD2 (6 bases). Germline V gene sequence: CDR1 SGHAT, CDR2 FQNNGV. The CDR3 has 12 residues. V lost 3 bases and J lost 7, with 10 bases in between.

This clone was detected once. CDR3: CSAGTGQTNYGYTF. DNA for the CDR3: TGCAGCGCTGGAACGGGACAGACTAACTATGGCTACACCTTC. V usage is TRBV29-1 and J usage is TRBJ1-2; 7 bases match TRBD1. Per germline, CDR1 SQVTM and CDR2 ANQGSEA. This CDR3 is 14 amino acids long. Trimming cost V 7 bases and J 0 bases; bases outside gene matches: 8. Using reference TRBV29-1 and TRBJ1-2 for the parts outside the CDR3, the full variable domain is SAVISQKPSRDICQRGTSLTIQCQVDSQVTMMFWYRQQPGQSLTLIATANQGSEATYESGFVIDKFPISRPNLTFSTLTVSNMSPEDSSIYLCSAGTGQTNYGYTFGSGTRLTVV.

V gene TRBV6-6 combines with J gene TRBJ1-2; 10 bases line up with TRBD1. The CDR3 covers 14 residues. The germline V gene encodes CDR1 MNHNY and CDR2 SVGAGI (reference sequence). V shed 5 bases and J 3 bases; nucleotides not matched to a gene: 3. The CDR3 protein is CASSHGTGDYGYTF. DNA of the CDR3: TGTGCCAGCAGTCACGGGACAGGGGACTATGGCTACACCTTC.

The CDR3 protein is CAWSVARAGNTIYF. The CDR3 region has the DNA TGTGCCTGGAGTGTAGCCAGGGCTGGAAACACCATATATTTT. The rearrangement uses TRBV30 and TRBJ1-3; a possible D gene is TRBD1 (5 bases). The V end was cut by 0 bases, the J end by 2 bases, with 8 bases between. The CDR3 contains 14 residues. The germline V gene encodes CDR1 GTSNPN and CDR2 SVGIG (reference sequence).

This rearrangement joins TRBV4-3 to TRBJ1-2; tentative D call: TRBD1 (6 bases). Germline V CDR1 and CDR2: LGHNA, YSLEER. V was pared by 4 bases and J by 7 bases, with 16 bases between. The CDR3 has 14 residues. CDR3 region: CASSPSAGDRGYTF. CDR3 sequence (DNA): TGCGCCAGCAGCCCCTCAGCAGGGGATCGTGGCTACACCTTC.

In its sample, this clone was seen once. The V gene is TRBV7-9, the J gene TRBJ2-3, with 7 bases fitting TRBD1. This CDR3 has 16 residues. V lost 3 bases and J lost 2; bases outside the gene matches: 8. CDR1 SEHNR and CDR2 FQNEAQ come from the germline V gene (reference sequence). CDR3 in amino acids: CASSFNRDSPTDTQYF. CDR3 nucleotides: TGTGCCAGCAGCTTTAACCGGGACAGCCCCACAGATACGCAGTATTTT.

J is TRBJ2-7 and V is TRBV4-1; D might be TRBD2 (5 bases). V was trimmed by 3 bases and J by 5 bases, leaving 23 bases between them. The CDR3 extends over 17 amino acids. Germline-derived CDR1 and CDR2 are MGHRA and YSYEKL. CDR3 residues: CASSQGWAGRSPHEQYF. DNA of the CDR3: TGCGCCAGCAGCCAGGGCTGGGCGGGCCGGTCGCCCCACGAGCAGTACTTC.

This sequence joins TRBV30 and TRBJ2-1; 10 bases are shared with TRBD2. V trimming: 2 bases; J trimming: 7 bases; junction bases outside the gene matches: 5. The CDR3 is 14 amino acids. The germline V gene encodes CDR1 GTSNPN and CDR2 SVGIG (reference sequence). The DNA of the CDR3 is TGTGCCTGGAGTAGGGGACTAGCGAGGAATGAGCAGTTCTTC. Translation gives CAWSRGLARNEQFF. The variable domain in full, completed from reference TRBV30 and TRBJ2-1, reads SQTIHQWPATLVQPVGSPLSLECTVEGTSNPNLYWYRQAAGRGLQLLFYSVGIGQISSEVPQNLSASRPQDRQFILSSKKLLLSDSGFYLCAWSRGLARNEQFFGPGTRLTVL.

Written as DNA, the CDR3 is TGTGCCAGCTCCTCGGAAAGGTTGGGAGGGGAGACCCAGTACTTC. Its protein is CASSSERLGGETQYF. This sequence joins TRBV2 and TRBJ2-5, with TRBD2 matching 7 bases. This CDR3 has 15 amino acids. J lost 5 bases, V lost 8 bases, and 14 bases had no gene match. CDR1 is SNHLY, CDR2 FYNNEI, per germline.

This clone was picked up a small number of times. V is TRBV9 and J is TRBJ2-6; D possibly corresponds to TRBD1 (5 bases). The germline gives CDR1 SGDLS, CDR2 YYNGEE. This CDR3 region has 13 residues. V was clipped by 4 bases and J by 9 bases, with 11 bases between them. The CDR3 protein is CASSQGTGNVLTF. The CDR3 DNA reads TGTGCCAGCAGCCAGGGCACAGGCAACGTCCTGACTTTC.

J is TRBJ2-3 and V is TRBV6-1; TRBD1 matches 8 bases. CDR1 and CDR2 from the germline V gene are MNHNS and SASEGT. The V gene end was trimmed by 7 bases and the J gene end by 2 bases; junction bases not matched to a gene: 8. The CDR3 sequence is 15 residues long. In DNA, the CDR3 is TGTGCCAGCAAGGAGGGACAGGCTTACACAGATACGCAGTATTTT. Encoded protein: CASKEGQAYTDTQYF.

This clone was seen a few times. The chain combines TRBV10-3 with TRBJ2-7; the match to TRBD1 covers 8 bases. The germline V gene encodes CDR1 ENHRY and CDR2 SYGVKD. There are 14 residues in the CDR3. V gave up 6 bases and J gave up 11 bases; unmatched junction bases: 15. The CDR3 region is CAIRVTGVPPLEYF. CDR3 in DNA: TGTGCCATCAGAGTGACAGGGGTTCCGCCCCTGGAGTACTTC.

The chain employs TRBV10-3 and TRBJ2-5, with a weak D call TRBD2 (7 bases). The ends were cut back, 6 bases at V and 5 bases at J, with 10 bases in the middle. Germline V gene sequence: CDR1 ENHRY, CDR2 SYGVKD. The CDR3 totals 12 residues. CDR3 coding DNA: TGTGCCATCAGCGGGGGGCAGGAGACCCAGTACTTC. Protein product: CAISGGQETQYF.

The CDR3 spells CASRGTLNTGELFF. Written as DNA, the CDR3 is TGTGCCAGCAGAGGGACTTTGAACACCGGGGAGCTGTTTTTT. The chain has TRBV27 and TRBJ2-2, with a weak D call TRBD2 (6 bases). The CDR3 length is 14 residues. The germline CDR1 and CDR2 sequences are MNHEY and SMNVEV (reference sequence). V lost 6 bases and J lost 1, with 9 bases in between.

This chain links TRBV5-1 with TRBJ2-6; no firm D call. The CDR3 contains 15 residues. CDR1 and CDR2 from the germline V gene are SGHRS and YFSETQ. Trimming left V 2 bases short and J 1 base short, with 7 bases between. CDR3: CASSLSGSGANVLTF. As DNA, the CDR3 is TGCGCCAGCAGCTTATCAGGATCTGGGGCCAACGTCCTGACTTTC.

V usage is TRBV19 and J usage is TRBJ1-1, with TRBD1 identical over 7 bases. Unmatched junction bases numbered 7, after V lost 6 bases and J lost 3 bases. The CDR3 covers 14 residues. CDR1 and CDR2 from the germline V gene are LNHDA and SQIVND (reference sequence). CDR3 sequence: CASRTGMFDTEAFF. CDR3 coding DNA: TGTGCCAGTAGGACAGGGATGTTCGACACTGAAGCTTTCTTT.